The clone carrying this T cell receptor (beta chain) was found once. Its antigen is not known. The assay was immunoSEQ multiplex PCR, and TCRdb's table has in-frame clones only and misses some. This sample has 72,000 or so clones; approximately 90% occur once, and the top ten carry roughly 1.3%. The sample is drawn from a study of OX40 agonist ivuxolimab in advanced cancers. The timepoints at which blood was sampled were baseline, cycle 4 day 1, and cycle 7 day 1. The CDR3 is 15 residues long. Notes on the study in general: More expanded clones were found, on average, in CD8+ than in CD4+ T cells. Blood T cells, both CD4+ and CD8+, expanded clonally by week 6 at 0.1 to 3.0 mg/kg.

This sample comprised CD4+ or CD8+ T cells sorted from blood, obtained in a trial of the OX40 agonist ivuxolimab. The chain combines TRBV12-2 with TRBJ1-4. TRBV12-2 is assigned pseudogene status. This sequence originates from an adult with an advanced solid tumor such as melanoma, head and neck, liver or kidney cancer. The CDR3 here is CASRLYEATNEKLFF. The CDR3 DNA reads TGTGCAAGTCGCTTATATGAAGCAACTAATGAAAAACTGTTTTTT.